This T cell receptor (beta chain) was profiled in a study of T cells in Graves' hyperthyroidism and ophthalmopathy. This clonotype was detected many times. Its antigen is still unknown. Findings and caveats of the study: Among thyroid clonotypes expanded above 0.001, most also appeared in blood. From stable hyperthyroidism, ophthalmopathy was set apart by a 13 V-J model. The model's output predicted ophthalmopathy at a median of 6.5 months prior to onset.

V lost 3 bases and J 13 bases, leaving 21 bases between the germline ends. This CDR3 is 15 amino acids long. The germline gives CDR1 KGHSH, CDR2 LQKENI. Researchers amplified the TCR beta CDR3 regions from RNA transcripts. The TCR CDR3 was amplified in a first-round RT-PCR using the HTBI primer set. TCRdb reprocessed the multiplex PCR reads via MiXCR and lists one record per CDR3 protein. Of some 420,000 distinct CDR3 sequences in the sample, roughly 13% were seen once. The receptor was isolated from a woman aged 18-29 years with Graves' hyperthyroidism. The sequencing input was blood. The chain combines TRBV18 with TRBJ1-4; a possible D gene is TRBD1 (5 bases). The CDR3 DNA follows: TGTGCCAGCTCACCTGGGGGAACTACCGTGAAGGGACTGTTTTTT. The encoded protein is CASSPGGTTVKGLFF.